This TCR beta chain was documented in a study of PD-L1 blockade in urothelial cancer. The overall study: Blood drawn 3 weeks (second dose) and 6 weeks after treatment start was analyzed. Blood samples had a median of approximately 150,000 T cells, roughly 83,000 unique TCRs, and clonality 0.07 to 0.08.

What went into each PCR as a spike was synthetic TCR analog templates. Sequencing used immunoSEQ multiplex PCR; TCRdb keeps in-frame clones, though not all of them. Of 30,000 to 45,000 clones listed, around 84% were seen once; the top ten hold roughly a tenth. The CDR3 runs to 15 residues. The germline V gene encodes CDR1 LNHDA and CDR2 SQIVND (reference sequence). V gave up 5 bases and J gave up 6 bases; unmatched junction bases: 9. Time point of the sample: peripheral blood 6 weeks after treatment start. The diagnosis in patients was locally advanced or metastatic urothelial carcinoma. The TCR originated in a man aged 40-55 years with urothelial cancer. The input for sequencing was PBMCs, taken around atezolizumab (anti-PD-L1) treatment. The J gene is TRBJ1-5, the V gene TRBV19; 8 bases agree with TRBD1. CDR3 coding DNA: TGTGCCAGTAGTGACGACAGGGGCGGGATTCAGCCCCAGCATTTT. Translation gives CASSDDRGGIQPQHF.